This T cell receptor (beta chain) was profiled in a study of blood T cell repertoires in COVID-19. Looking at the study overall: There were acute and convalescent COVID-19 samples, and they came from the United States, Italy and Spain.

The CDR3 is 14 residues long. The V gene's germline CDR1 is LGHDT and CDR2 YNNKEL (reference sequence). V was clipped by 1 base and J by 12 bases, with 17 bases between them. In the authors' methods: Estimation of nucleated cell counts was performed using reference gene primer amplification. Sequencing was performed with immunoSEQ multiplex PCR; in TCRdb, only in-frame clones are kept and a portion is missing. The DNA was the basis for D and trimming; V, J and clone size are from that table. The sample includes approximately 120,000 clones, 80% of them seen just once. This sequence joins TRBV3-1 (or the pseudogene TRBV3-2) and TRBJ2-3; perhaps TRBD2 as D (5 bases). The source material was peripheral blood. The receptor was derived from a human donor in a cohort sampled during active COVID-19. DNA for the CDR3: TGTGCCAGCAGCCAAGGGCAACCTAGCAGGAATCAGTATTTT. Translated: CASSQGQPSRNQYF.